Presented here are 27 T cell receptor beta chains from one specimen sequenced in a study of cytomegalovirus exposure and HLA in healthy donors. Some clones are missing from TCRdb's copy, which holds only in-frame ones; the method was immunoSEQ multiplex PCR. The profile shows 150,000 to 200,000 clones, less than 90% of them singletons. The sequenced material came from PBMCs. Receptors were obtained from a man aged 25-40 years in good health and CMV-seropositive.

This chain uses TRBV9 with TRBJ2-3; TRBD1 is a possible D gene (6 bases). The germline V gene has CDR1 SGDLS and CDR2 YYNGEE. Trimming cost V 4 bases and J 5 bases, with 14 bases left between them. The CDR3 is 14 residues long. CDR3 DNA sequence: TGTGCCAGCAGCCGTCAGGGGCTAGGAGATACGCAGTATTTT. Protein product: CASSRQGLGDTQYF. The complete variable domain, with remaining parts taken from reference TRBV9 and TRBJ2-3, reads DSGVTQTPKHLITATGQRVTLRCSPRSGDLSVYWYQQSLDQGLQFLIQYYNGEERAKGNILERFSAQQFPDLHSELNLSSLELGDSALYFCASSRQGLGDTQYFGPGTRLTVL.

J is TRBJ1-1 and V is TRBV4-1; D perhaps matches TRBD1 (5 bases). Germline CDR1 MGHRA, CDR2 YSYEKL. The CDR3 runs to 17 residues. The V and J ends lost 2 bases and 10 bases respectively, with 26 bases between them. CDR3 residues: CASSQTRLGGIRPGAFF. CDR3 DNA: TGCGCCAGCAGCCAAACCCGGCTTGGGGGGATCCGCCCTGGAGCTTTCTTT.

This chain joins TRBV5-5 and TRBJ2-7, with 9 nucleotides matching TRBD1. The CDR3 has 14 amino acids. V lost 4 bases to trimming and J lost 3 bases; unmatched junction nucleotides: 5. Germline V gene sequence: CDR1 SGHKS, CDR2 YYEKEE (reference sequence). The CDR3 DNA is TGTGCCAGCAGCCAATCGGACAGGGGCTACGAGCAGTACTTC. Its protein product is CASSQSDRGYEQYF.

J is TRBJ1-5 and V is TRBV6-1; 10 bases align to TRBD1. The V and J ends lost 6 bases and 3 bases, in that order; junction bases with no gene match: 5. CDR1 is MNHNS, CDR2 SASEGT, per germline. This CDR3 has 15 amino acids. The CDR3 nucleotides are TGTGCCAGCAGAAAGGACAGGGGGGTCAATCAGCCCCAGCATTTT. Amino acids: CASRKDRGVNQPQHF.

This clone has only a few counts. The V call is TRBV5-6, the J call TRBJ1-2; 10 bases align to TRBD1. The CDR3 loop spans 15 amino acids. V gave up 4 bases and J gave up 1 base; unmatched junction bases: 4. The germline V gene has CDR1 SGHDT and CDR2 YYEEEE. CDR3 protein: CASSEGQGFNYGYTF. CDR3 sequence (DNA): TGTGCCAGCAGCGAGGGACAGGGGTTTAACTATGGCTACACCTTC.

For the CDR3, the DNA is TGTGCCAGCAGCGTAGGGAGCTCCTACAATGAGCAGTTCTTC. It yields the protein CASSVGSSYNEQFF. The rearrangement joins TRBV9 to TRBJ2-1, with D unresolved. With 0 bases removed from V and 0 bases from J, the gap between germline ends came to 4 bases. The CDR3 has 14 residues. Germline CDR1 is SGDLS and CDR2 is YYNGEE.

This sequence joins TRBV4-2 and TRBJ2-1; the match to TRBD2 covers 8 bases. This CDR3 has 15 residues. Trimming removed 6 bases from V and 3 bases from J; junction bases left unmatched: 7. The germline V gene encodes CDR1 LGHNA and CDR2 YNFKEQ. CDR3 DNA sequence: TGTGCCAGCAGACCTACCGGGACTAGCTACAATGAGCAGTTCTTC. Translating it yields CASRPTGTSYNEQFF.

The CDR3 protein is CASKGPRAGRATDTQYF. The DNA for the CDR3 is TGTGCCAGCAAGGGCCCACGGGCGGGGAGGGCCACAGATACGCAGTATTTT. The rearrangement uses TRBV2 and TRBJ2-3, with 7 bases aligning to TRBD2. CDR3 length: 17 amino acids. V lost 7 bases and J lost 2; bases outside the gene matches: 15. Germline V CDR1 and CDR2: SNHLY, FYNNEI.

The J gene is TRBJ2-1, the V gene TRBV15, with 10 bases fitting TRBD1. V was pared by 8 bases and J by 8 bases, with 12 bases of the junction left unmatched. The germline CDR1 and CDR2 sequences are LNHNV and YYDKDF (reference sequence). The CDR3 extends over 15 amino acids. In DNA form, the CDR3 reads TGTGCCACCGCCTCGGAGGGACAGGGGCGCGATGAGCAGTTCTTC. This codes for CATASEGQGRDEQFF.

The chain couples TRBV11-2 to TRBJ2-7, with TRBD1 matching 8 bases. V lost 1 base to trimming and J lost 7 bases; unmatched junction nucleotides: 6. Germline V lookup: CDR1 SGHAT, CDR2 FQNNGV. The length of the CDR3 is 14 residues. Here the CDR3 reads CASSLGRGPVEQYF. The CDR3 nucleotides read TGTGCCAGCAGCTTAGGCAGGGGGCCGGTGGAGCAGTACTTC. Variable domain in full (rest from reference TRBV11-2 and TRBJ2-7): EAGVAQSPRYKIIEKRQSVAFWCNPISGHATLYWYQQILGQGPKLLIQFQNNGVVDDSQLPKDRFSAERLKGVDSTLKIQPAKLEDSAVYLCASSLGRGPVEQYFGPGTRLTVT.

CDR3 nucleotides: TGTGCCAGCAGTGGGCAACAGAACACTGAAGCTTTCTTT. As protein: CASSGQQNTEAFF. V usage is TRBV6-1 and J usage is TRBJ1-1; D is unclear. This CDR3 has 13 amino acids. The germline V and J ends were trimmed by 4 bases and 1 base, with 7 bases remaining between them. Looked up from germline, CDR1 is MNHNS and CDR2 is SASEGT.

This chain uses TRBV7-6 with TRBJ2-1; 12 bases fit TRBD1. Unmatched junction bases numbered 5, after V lost 4 bases and J lost 4 bases. The length of the CDR3 is 16 residues. Germline V gene data show CDR1 as SGHVS and CDR2 as FNYEAQ. The CDR3 reads CASSSGQGAVYNEQFF. The CDR3 bases are TGTGCCAGCAGCTCGGGACAGGGGGCCGTGTACAATGAGCAGTTCTTC.

CDR3 DNA sequence: TGTGCCAGCACCCGGTCCAGGGATGCTAGGGAAAAACTGTTTTTT. This encodes CASTRSRDAREKLFF. This chain uses TRBV7-9 with TRBJ1-4, with D perhaps matching TRBD1 (5 bases). CDR3 length equals 15 residues. Germline assignment: CDR1 SEHNR and CDR2 FQNEAQ (reference sequence). The V and J ends lost 7 bases and 8 bases respectively, with 20 bases between them.

The CDR3 nucleotides read TGTGCCAGCAGCTCCCAGAGCTCAAGGAGCCCCTACGAGCAGTACTTC. Translated, it gives CASSSQSSRSPYEQYF. The chain carries TRBV13 and TRBJ2-7; D not resolved. The germline V gene has CDR1 PRHDT and CDR2 FYEKMQ (reference sequence). V was trimmed by 4 bases and J by 2 bases, leaving 18 bases between them. CDR3 size: 16 residues.

V gene TRBV7-3 combines with J gene TRBJ2-7; 8 nucleotides line up with TRBD2. The trim removed 0 bases at V and 4 bases at J, leaving 8 bases unmatched. There are 16 residues in the CDR3. The germline V gene encodes CDR1 SGHTA and CDR2 FQGTGA. The CDR3 DNA follows: TGTGCCAGCAGCTTAACGGCGGCGGGGGGCCGGTACGAGCAGTACTTC. Translated, it gives CASSLTAAGGRYEQYF. The variable domain in full, with the rest retrieved from reference TRBV7-3 and TRBJ2-7, is GAGVSQTPSNKVTEKGKYVELRCDPISGHTALYWYRQSLGQGPEFLIYFQGTGAADDSGLPNDRFFAVRPEGSVSTLKIQRTERGDSAVYLCASSLTAAGGRYEQYFGPGTRLTVT.

V is TRBV5-8 and J is TRBJ1-3; 9 bases line up with TRBD1. The ends lost 4 bases at V and 3 bases at J; junction bases unmatched: 5. Germline CDR1 and CDR2: SGHTS and YDEGEE. This CDR3 contains 15 residues. CDR3 sequence reads: CASSPGTGNGNTIYF. The CDR3 DNA follows: TGTGCCAGCAGCCCCGGGACAGGGAATGGAAACACCATATATTTT.

A few counts support this clone. The CDR3 sequence is CASSPDGSPYEQYF. CDR3 sequence (DNA): TGTGCCAGCTCACCGGACGGGAGCCCCTACGAGCAGTACTTC. The V and J genes are TRBV18 and TRBJ2-7, with D possibly being TRBD2 (6 bases). CDR1 is KGHSH, CDR2 LQKENI, per germline. The CDR3 has 14 residues. V was trimmed by 3 bases and J by 2 bases, leaving 11 bases between them.

The chain links TRBV18 to TRBJ2-2, with TRBD1 as a possible D gene (5 bases). CDR3 length equals 14 residues. From germline, CDR1 is KGHSH and CDR2 LQKENI. The V and J ends lost 6 bases and 1 base respectively, with 9 bases between them. The CDR3 protein is CASSLGVNTGELFF. CDR3 DNA sequence: TGTGCCAGCTCCCTAGGGGTGAACACCGGGGAGCTGTTTTTT. The complete variable domain, with remaining parts taken from reference TRBV18 and TRBJ2-2, reads NAGVMQNPRHLVRRRGQEARLRCSPMKGHSHVYWYRQLPEEGLKFMVYLQKENIIDESGMPKERFSAEFPKEGPSILRIQQVVRGDSAAYFCASSLGVNTGELFFGEGSRLTVL.

The V call is TRBV25-1, the J call TRBJ1-2; D gene ambiguous. From germline, CDR1 is MGHDK and CDR2 SYGVNS. Trimming left V 1 base short and J 4 bases short, with 10 bases between. The CDR3 runs to 14 residues. The CDR3 is CASSEWQVSYGYTF. CDR3 coding DNA: TGTGCCAGCAGTGAATGGCAGGTCTCCTATGGCTACACCTTC.

This clone is a singleton in its sample. The rearrangement uses TRBV19 and TRBJ1-1; 7 bases fit TRBD1. V shed 5 bases, J shed 0 bases, and the junction held 0 bases outside the gene matches. Germline V gives CDR1 LNHDA, CDR2 SQIVND (reference sequence). This CDR3 has 13 residues. The CDR3 spells CASSDRVNTEAFF. CDR3 bases: TGTGCCAGTAGTGACAGGGTGAACACTGAAGCTTTCTTT.

This clone has just one count. This rearrangement joins TRBV19 to TRBJ2-3; TRBD2 agrees at 10 bases. V lost 8 bases, J lost 2 bases, and 7 bases stayed unmatched. Germline V gene sequence: CDR1 LNHDA, CDR2 SQIVND (reference sequence). The CDR3 runs to 15 residues. CDR3 coding DNA: TGTGCCAGTCGTGGACTAGCGGAATACACAGATACGCAGTATTTT. It translates to CASRGLAEYTDTQYF.

The V call is TRBV28, the J call TRBJ2-6; 7 bases map to TRBD1. Per the germline V gene, CDR1 is MDHEN and CDR2 is SYDVKM. Trimming at V came to 7 bases and at J to 2 bases, leaving 8 bases not matched to a gene. CDR3 size: 16 residues. CDR3 loop: CASTMTGRPGANVLTF. The CDR3 nucleotides are TGTGCCAGCACCATGACAGGGAGACCTGGGGCCAACGTCCTGACTTTC. Together with reference TRBV28 and TRBJ2-6, the CDR3 gives the full variable domain: DVKVTQSSRYLVKRTGEKVFLECVQDMDHENMFWYRQDPGLGLRLIYFSYDVKMKEKGDIPEGYSVSREKKERFSLILESASTNQTSMYLCASTMTGRPGANVLTFGAGSRLTVL.

The V and J genes are TRBV9 and TRBJ1-1, with 7 bases identical to TRBD1. This CDR3 is built from 14 residues. With 4 bases clipped from V and 2 bases from J, the junction kept 5 bases outside the gene matches. Germline CDR1 reads SGDLS; CDR2 reads YYNGEE. In DNA form, the CDR3 reads TGTGCCAGCAGCCCTGGGACAGCTAACACTGAAGCTTTCTTT. Translating gives CASSPGTANTEAFF. Full variable domain (missing parts from reference TRBV9 and TRBJ1-1): DSGVTQTPKHLITATGQRVTLRCSPRSGDLSVYWYQQSLDQGLQFLIQYYNGEERAKGNILERFSAQQFPDLHSELNLSSLELGDSALYFCASSPGTANTEAFFGQGTRLTVV.

The J gene is TRBJ2-5, the V gene TRBV5-4; 8 positions agree with TRBD2. Trimming cost V 4 bases and J 2 bases; bases outside gene matches: 7. CDR1 and CDR2 from the germline V gene are SGHNT and YYREEE (reference sequence). CDR3 size: 15 residues. This CDR3 is CASSRGLAQQETQYF. CDR3 DNA: TGTGCCAGCAGCCGAGGACTAGCCCAACAAGAGACCCAGTACTTC.

The chain is built from TRBV29-1 and TRBJ2-7; unclear D gene. Germline CDR1 SQVTM, CDR2 ANQGSEA. The CDR3 is 12 residues long. The ends were cut back, 4 bases at V and 3 bases at J, with 10 bases in the middle. CDR3: CSVAQTGYEQYF. The CDR3 DNA is TGCAGCGTTGCCCAGACGGGCTACGAGCAGTACTTC.

This chain links TRBV2 with TRBJ1-3, with 9 bases that match TRBD1. The ends lost 6 bases at V and 4 bases at J; junction bases unmatched: 7. The germline CDR1 and CDR2 sequences are SNHLY and FYNNEI. The CDR3 extends over 15 amino acids. The CDR3 nucleotides are TGTGCCAGCAGAACCGGGACAGGGTCCGGAAACACCATATATTTT. It translates to CASRTGTGSGNTIYF.

The chain carries TRBV7-9 and TRBJ2-7, with TRBD2 matching 7 bases. The germline CDR1 and CDR2 sequences are SEHNR and FQNEAQ (reference sequence). V trimming: 5 bases; J trimming: 4 bases; junction bases outside the gene matches: 17. The CDR3 sequence is 17 residues long. This CDR3 is CASSALGSGVSQYEQYF. The CDR3 DNA follows: TGTGCCAGCAGCGCCTTGGGGAGCGGGGTTTCCCAATACGAGCAGTACTTC. Filled out from reference TRBV7-9 and TRBJ2-7, the complete variable domain reads DTGVSQNPRHKITKRGQNVTFRCDPISEHNRLYWYRQTLGQGPEFLTYFQNEAQLEKSRLLSDRFSAERPKGSFSTLEIQRTEQGDSAMYLCASSALGSGVSQYEQYFGPGTRLTVT.